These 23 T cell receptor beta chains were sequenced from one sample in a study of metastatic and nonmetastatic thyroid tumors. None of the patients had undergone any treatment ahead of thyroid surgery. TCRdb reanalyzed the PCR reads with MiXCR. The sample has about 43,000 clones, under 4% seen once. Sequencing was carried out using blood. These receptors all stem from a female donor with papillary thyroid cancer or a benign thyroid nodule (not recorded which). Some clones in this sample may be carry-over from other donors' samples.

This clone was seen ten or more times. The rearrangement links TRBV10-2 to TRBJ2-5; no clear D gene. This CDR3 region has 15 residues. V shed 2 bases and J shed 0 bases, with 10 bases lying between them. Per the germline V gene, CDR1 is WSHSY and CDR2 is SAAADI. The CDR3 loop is CASSEEARYQETQYF. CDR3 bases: TGCGCCAGCAGTGAGGAGGCCAGGTACCAAGAGACCCAGTACTTC.

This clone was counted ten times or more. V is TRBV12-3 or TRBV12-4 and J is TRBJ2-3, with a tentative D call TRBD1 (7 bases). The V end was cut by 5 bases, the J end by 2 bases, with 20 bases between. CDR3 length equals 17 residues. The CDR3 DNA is TGTGCCAGCAGTGCTAGCAGGGGGGAGGCCTACACAGATACGCAGTATTTT. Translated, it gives CASSASRGEAYTDTQYF.

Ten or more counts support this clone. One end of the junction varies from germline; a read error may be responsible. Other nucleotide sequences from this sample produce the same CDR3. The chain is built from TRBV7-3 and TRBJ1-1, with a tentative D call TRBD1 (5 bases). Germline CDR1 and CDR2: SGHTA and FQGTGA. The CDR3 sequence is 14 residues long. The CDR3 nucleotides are TGTGCTAGCAGCTTAGTTGGGGGGGGCACTGAAGCTTTCTTT. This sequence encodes CASSLVGGGTEAFF.

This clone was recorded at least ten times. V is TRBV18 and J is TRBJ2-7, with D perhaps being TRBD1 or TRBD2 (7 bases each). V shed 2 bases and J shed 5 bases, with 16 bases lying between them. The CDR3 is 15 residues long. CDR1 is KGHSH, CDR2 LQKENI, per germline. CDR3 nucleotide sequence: TGTGCCAGCTCACCAGTGAGCGGGACAGCCCACGAGCAGTACTTC. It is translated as CASSPVSGTAHEQYF. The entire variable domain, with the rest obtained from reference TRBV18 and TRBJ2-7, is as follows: NAGVMQNPRHLVRRRGQEARLRCSPMKGHSHVYWYRQLPEEGLKFMVYLQKENIIDESGMPKERFSAEFPKEGPSILRIQQVVRGDSAAYFCASSPVSGTAHEQYFGPGTRLTVT.

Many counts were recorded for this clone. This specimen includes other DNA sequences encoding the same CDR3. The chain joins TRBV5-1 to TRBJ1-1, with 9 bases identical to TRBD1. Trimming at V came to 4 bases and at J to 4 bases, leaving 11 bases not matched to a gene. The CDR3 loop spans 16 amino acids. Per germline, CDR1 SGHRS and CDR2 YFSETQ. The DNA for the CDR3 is TGCGCCAGCAGCCATAATGGACAGGGGAGTGGCACTGAAGCTTTCTTT. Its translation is CASSHNGQGSGTEAFF.

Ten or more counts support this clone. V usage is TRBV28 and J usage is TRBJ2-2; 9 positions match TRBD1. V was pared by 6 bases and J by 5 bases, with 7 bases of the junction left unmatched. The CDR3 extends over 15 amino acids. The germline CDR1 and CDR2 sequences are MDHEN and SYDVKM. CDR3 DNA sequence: TGTGCCAGCAGGCCGGGACAGGGTAGGACCGGGGAGCTGTTTTTT. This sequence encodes CASRPGQGRTGELFF. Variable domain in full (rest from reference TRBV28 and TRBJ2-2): DVKVTQSSRYLVKRTGEKVFLECVQDMDHENMFWYRQDPGLGLRLIYFSYDVKMKEKGDIPEGYSVSREKKERFSLILESASTNQTSMYLCASRPGQGRTGELFFGEGSRLTVL.

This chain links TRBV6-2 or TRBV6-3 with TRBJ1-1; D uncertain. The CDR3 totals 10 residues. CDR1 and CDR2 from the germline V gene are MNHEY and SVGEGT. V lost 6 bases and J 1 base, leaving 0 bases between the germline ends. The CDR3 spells CASRNTEAFF. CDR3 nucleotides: TGTGCCAGCAGGAACACTGAAGCTTTCTTT.

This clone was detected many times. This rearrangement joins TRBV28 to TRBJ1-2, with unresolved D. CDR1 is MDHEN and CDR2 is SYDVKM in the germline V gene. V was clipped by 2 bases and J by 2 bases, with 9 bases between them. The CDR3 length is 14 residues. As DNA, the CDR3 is TGTGCCAGCAGTTTAGGAGGAGAGAACTATGGCTACACCTTC. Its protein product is CASSLGGENYGYTF.

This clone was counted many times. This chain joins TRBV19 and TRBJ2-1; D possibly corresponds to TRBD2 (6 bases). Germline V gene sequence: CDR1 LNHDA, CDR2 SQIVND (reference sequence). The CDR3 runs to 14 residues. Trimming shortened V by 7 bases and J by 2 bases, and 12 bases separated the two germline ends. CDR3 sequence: CASKLAGTYNEQFF. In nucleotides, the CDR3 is TGTGCCAGTAAACTGGCGGGGACCTACAATGAGCAGTTCTTC.

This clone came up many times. The CDR3 reads CASSQLQGDTQYF. The DNA of the CDR3 is TGCGCCAGCAGCCAGCTACAGGGAGATACGCAGTATTTT. The V call is TRBV4-1, the J call TRBJ2-3; a weak D match, TRBD1 (6 bases). The germline V gene encodes CDR1 MGHRA and CDR2 YSYEKL. Trimming took 3 bases from V and 5 from J, leaving 9 bases between them. The CDR3 loop spans 13 amino acids.

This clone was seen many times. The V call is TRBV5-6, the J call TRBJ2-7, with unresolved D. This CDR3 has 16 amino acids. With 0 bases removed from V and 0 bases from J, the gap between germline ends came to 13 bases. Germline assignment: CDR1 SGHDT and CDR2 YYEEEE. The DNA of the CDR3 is TGTGCCAGCAGCTTGGACGGGCAGATCCCCTCCTACGAGCAGTACTTC. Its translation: CASSLDGQIPSYEQYF. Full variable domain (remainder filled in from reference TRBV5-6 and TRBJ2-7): DAGVTQSPTHLIKTRGQQVTLRCSPKSGHDTVSWYQQALGQGPQFIFQYYEEEERQRGNFPDRFSGHQFPNYSSELNVNALLLGDSALYLCASSLDGQIPSYEQYFGPGTRLTVT.

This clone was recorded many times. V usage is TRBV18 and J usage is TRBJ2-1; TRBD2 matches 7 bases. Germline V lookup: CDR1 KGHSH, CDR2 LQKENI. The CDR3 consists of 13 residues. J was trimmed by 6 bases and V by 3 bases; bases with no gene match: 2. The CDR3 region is CASSPGGFNEQFF. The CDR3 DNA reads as TGTGCCAGCTCACCGGGGGGGTTCAATGAGCAGTTCTTC.

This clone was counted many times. DNA for the CDR3: TGTGCCAGCAGTCTAAAGACGGGAAACACTGAAGCTTTCTTT. Translation: CASSLKTGNTEAFF. The genes are TRBV6-1 and TRBJ1-1; D is unresolved. V lost 5 bases and J 2 bases, leaving 12 bases between the germline ends. Germline CDR1 reads MNHNS; CDR2 reads SASEGT. The CDR3 is 14 residues long.

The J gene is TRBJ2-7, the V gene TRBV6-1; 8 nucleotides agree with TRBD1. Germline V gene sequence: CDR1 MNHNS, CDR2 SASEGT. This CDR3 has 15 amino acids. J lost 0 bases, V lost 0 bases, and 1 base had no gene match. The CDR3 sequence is CASSEATGGSYEQYF. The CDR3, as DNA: TGTGCCAGCAGTGAAGCAACAGGGGGCTCCTACGAGCAGTACTTC.

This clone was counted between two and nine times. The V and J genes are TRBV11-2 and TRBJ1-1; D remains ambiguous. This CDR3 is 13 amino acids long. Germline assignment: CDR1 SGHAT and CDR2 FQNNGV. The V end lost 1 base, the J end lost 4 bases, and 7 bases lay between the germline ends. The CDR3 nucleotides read TGTGCCAGCAGCTTAGTAAGAGGCACTGAAGCTTTCTTT. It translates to CASSLVRGTEAFF.

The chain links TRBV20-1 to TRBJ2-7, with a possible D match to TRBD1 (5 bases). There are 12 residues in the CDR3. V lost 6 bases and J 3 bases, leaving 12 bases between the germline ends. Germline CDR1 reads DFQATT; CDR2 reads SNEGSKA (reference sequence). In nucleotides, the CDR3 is TGCAGTGCGGGGCGCCCCGGCTACGAGCAGTACTTC. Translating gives CSAGRPGYEQYF.

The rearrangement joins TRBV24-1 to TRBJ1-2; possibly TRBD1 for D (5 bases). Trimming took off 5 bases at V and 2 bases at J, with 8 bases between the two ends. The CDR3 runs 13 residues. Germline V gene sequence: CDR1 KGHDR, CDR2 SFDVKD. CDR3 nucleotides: TGTGCCACCAGTGTTGGGACGAACTATGGCTACACCTTC. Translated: CATSVGTNYGYTF.

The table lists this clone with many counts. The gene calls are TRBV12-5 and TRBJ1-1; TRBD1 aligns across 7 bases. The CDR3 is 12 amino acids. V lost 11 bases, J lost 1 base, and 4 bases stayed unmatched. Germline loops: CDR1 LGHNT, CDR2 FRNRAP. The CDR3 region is CAGRQGNTEAFF. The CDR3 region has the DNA TGTGCTGGGAGACAGGGGAACACTGAAGCTTTCTTT.

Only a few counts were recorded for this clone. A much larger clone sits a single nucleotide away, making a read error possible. CDR3 sequence reads: CANSLVATLSFREQFF. The CDR3 nucleotides are TGTGCCAACAGTTTAGTCGCGACTCTTAGTTTTCGTGAGCAGTTCTTC. The chain is built from TRBV12-3 or TRBV12-4 and TRBJ2-1; D gene unclear. The length of the CDR3 is 16 residues.

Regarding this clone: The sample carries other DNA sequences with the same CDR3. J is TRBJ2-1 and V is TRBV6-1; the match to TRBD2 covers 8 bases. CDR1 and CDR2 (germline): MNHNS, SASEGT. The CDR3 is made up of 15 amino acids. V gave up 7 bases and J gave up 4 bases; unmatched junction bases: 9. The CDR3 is CASTDGTSGYNEQFF. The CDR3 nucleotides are TGTGCCAGCACCGACGGAACTAGCGGTTACAATGAGCAGTTCTTC.

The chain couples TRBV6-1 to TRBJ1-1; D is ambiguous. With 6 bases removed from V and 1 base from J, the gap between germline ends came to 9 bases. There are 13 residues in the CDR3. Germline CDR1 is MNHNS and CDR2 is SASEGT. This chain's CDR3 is CASSRRENTEAFF. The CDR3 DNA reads TGTGCCAGCAGCAGACGGGAGAACACTGAAGCTTTCTTT.

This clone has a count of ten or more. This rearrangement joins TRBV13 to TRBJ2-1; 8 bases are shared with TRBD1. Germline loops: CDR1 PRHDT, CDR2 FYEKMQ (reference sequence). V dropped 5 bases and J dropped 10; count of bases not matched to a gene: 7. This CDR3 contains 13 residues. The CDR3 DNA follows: TGTGCCAGCAGCGGGGCAGGGGGCGGGGAGCAGTTCTTC. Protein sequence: CASSGAGGGEQFF.

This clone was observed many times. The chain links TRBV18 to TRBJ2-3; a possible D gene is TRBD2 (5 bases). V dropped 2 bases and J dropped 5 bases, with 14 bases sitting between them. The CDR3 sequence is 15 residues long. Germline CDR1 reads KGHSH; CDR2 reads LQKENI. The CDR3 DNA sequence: TGTGCCAGCTCACCAACGGGGTCATATGGAGATACGCAGTATTTT. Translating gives CASSPTGSYGDTQYF.